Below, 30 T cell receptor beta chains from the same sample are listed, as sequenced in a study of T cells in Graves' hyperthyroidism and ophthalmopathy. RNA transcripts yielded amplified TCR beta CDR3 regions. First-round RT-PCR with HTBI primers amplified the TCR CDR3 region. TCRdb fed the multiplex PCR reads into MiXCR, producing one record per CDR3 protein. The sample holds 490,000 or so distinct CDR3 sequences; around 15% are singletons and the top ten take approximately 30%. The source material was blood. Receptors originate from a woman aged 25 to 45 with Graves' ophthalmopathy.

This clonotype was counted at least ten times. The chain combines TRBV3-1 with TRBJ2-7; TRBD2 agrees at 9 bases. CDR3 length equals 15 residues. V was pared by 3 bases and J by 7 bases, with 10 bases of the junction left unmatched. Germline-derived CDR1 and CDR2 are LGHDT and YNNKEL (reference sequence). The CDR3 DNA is TGTGCCAGCAGCCATCTCATGCTAGCGGGACCGGAGCAGTACTTC. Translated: CASSHLMLAGPEQYF.

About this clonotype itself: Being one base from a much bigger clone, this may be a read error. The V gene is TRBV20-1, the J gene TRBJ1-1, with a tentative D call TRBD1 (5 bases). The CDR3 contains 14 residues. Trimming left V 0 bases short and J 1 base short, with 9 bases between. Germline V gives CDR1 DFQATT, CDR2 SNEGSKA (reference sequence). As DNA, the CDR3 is TGCAGTGCTAGAGACAGGGTCACGAACACTGAAGCTTTCTTT. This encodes CSARDRVTNTEAFF.

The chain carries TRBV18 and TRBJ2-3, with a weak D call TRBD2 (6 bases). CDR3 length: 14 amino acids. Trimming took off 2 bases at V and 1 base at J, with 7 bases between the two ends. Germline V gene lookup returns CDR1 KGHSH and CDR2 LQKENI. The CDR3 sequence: CASSPAGRTDTQYF. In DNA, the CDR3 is TGTGCCAGCTCACCAGCGGGGCGCACAGATACGCAGTATTTT.

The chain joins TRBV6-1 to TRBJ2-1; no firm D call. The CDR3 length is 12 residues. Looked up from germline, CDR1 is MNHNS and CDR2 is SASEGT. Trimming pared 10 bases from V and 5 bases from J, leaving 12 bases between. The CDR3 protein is CATRGTNNEQFF. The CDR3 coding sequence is TGTGCCACCCGCGGAACTAACAATGAGCAGTTCTTC.

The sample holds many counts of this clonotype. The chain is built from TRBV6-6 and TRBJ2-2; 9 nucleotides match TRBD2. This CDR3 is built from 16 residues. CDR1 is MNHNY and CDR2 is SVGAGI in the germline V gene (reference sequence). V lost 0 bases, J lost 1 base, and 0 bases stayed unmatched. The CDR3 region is CASSYSTSGNTGELFF. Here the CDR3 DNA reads TGTGCCAGCAGTTACTCGACTAGCGGGAACACCGGGGAGCTGTTTTTT.

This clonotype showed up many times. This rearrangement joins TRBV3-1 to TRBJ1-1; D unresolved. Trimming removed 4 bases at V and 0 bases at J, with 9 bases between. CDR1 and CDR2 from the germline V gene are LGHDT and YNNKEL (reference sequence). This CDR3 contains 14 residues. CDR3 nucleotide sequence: TGTGCCAGCAGCCCCGAGGCCATGAACACTGAAGCTTTCTTT. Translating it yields CASSPEAMNTEAFF.

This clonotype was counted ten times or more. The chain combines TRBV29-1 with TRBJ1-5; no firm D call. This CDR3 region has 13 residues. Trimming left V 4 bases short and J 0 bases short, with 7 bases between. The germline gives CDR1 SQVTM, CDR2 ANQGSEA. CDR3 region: CSVAESSNQPQHF. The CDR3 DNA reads TGCAGCGTTGCGGAGTCTAGCAATCAGCCCCAGCATTTT.

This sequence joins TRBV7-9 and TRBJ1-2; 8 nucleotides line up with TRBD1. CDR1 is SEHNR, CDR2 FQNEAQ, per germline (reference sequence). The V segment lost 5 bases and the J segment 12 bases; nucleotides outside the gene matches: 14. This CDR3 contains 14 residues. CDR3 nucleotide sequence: TGTGCCAGCAGCCCAACCGGGACAGGAATCTCTGACACCTTC. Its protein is CASSPTGTGISDTF.

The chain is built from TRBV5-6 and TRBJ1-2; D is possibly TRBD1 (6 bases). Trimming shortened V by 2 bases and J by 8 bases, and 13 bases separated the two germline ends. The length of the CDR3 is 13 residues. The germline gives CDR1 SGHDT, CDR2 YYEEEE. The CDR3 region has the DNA TGTGCCAGCAGCTTCAGGGGACCCCCCGGCTACACCTTC. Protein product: CASSFRGPPGYTF.

The CDR3 region has the DNA TGTGCCAGCAGCCTTCCCGGGACAGGTCCGAACACTGAAGCTTTCTTT. Translated: CASSLPGTGPNTEAFF. The chain combines TRBV3-1 with TRBJ1-1; 8 bases agree with TRBD1. The CDR3 loop spans 16 amino acids. J was trimmed by 1 base and V by 4 bases; bases with no gene match: 8. The germline CDR1 and CDR2 sequences are LGHDT and YNNKEL (reference sequence).

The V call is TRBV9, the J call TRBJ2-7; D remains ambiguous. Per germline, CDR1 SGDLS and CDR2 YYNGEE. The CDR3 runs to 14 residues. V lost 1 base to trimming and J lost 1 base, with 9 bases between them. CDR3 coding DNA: TGTGCCAGCAGCGTACTGCCCGGATCCTACGAGCAGTACTTC. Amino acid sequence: CASSVLPGSYEQYF.

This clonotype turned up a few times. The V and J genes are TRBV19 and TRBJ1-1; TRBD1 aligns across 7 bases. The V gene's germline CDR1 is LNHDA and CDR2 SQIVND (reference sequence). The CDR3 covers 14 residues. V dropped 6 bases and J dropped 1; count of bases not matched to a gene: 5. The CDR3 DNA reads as TGTGCCAGTAGAAACCAGGGGGGGAACACTGAAGCTTTCTTT. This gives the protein CASRNQGGNTEAFF.

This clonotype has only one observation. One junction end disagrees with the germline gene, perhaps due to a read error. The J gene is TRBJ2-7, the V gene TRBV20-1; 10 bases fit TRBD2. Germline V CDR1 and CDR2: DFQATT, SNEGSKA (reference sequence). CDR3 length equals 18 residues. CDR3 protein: CSTRNKGMWSGRAHEQYF. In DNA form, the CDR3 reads TGCAGTACTAGAAATAAGGGCATGTGGAGCGGGAGGGCCCACGAGCAGTACTTC.

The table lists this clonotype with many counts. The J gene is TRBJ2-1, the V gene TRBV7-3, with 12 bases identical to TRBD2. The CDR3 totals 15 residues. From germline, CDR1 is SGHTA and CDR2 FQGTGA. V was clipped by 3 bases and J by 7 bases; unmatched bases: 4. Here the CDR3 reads CASSFEGLAGNEQFF. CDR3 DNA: TGTGCCAGCAGCTTTGAGGGACTAGCGGGTAATGAGCAGTTCTTC.

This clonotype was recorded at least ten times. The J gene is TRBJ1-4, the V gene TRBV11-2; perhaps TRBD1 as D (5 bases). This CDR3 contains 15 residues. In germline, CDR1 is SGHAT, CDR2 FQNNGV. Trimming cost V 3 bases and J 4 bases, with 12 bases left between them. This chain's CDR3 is CASSFDRALNEKLFF. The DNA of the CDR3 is TGTGCCAGCAGCTTTGACAGAGCCCTTAATGAAAAACTGTTTTTT.

The CDR3 nucleotides are TGCAGTGCTAGCCCTGTGGACAGGGGGCGAAATTCACCCCTCCACTTT. Translation: CSASPVDRGRNSPLHF. The chain links TRBV20-1 to TRBJ1-6; 11 positions match TRBD1. The junction had 8 bases not matched to a gene; V was cut back by 3 bases and J by 7 bases. Germline-derived CDR1 and CDR2 are DFQATT and SNEGSKA (reference sequence). The CDR3 consists of 16 residues.

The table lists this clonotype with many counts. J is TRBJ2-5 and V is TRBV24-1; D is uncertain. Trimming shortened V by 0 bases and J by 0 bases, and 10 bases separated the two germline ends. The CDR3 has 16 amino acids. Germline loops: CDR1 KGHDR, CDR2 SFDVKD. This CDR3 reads CATSDLGPRNQETQYF. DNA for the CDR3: TGTGCCACCAGTGATTTGGGGCCCCGGAACCAAGAGACCCAGTACTTC.

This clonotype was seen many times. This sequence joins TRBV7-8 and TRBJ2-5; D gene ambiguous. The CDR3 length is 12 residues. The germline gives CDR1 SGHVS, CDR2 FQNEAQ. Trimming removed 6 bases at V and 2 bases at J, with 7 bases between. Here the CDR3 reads CASSRSQETQYF. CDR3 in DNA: TGTGCCAGCAGTCGTAGTCAAGAGACCCAGTACTTC.

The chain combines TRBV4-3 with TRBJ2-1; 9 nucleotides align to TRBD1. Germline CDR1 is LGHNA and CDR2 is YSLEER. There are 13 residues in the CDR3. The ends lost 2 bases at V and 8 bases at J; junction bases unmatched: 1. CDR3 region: CASSQTGGHEQFF. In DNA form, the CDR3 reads TGCGCCAGCAGCCAAACAGGGGGCCATGAGCAGTTCTTC.

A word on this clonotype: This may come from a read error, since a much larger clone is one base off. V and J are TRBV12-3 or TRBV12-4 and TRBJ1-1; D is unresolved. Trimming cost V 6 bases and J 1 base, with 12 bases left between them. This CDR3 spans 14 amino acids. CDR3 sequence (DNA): TGTGCCAGCAGGCCAACGTGGGAGAACACTGAAGCTTTCTTT. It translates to CASRPTWENTEAFF.

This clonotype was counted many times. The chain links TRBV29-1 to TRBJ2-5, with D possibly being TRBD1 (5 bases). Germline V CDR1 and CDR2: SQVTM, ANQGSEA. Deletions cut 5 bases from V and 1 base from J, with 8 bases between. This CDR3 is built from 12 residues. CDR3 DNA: TGCAGCGTTTACAGGCCCCAAGAGACCCAGTACTTC. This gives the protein CSVYRPQETQYF.

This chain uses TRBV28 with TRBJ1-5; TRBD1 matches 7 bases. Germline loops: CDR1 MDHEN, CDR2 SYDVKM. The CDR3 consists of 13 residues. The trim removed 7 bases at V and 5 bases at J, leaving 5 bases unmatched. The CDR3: CASTRQGDQPQHF. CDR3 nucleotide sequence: TGTGCCAGCACCAGACAGGGCGATCAGCCCCAGCATTTT.

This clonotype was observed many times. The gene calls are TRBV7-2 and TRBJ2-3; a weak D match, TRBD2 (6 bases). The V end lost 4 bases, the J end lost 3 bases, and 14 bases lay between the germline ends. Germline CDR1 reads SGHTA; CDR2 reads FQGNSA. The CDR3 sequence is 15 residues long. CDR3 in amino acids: CASSSPGVLTDTQYF. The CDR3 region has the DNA TGTGCCAGCAGCTCGCCGGGAGTTCTTACAGATACGCAGTATTTT.

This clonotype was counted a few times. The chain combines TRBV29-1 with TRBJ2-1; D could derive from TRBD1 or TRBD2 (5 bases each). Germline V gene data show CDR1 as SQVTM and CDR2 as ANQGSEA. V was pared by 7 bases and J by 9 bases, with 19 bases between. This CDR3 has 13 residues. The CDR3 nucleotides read TGCAGCGCCTACGGGACGGCGTGGAGTGAGCAGTTCTTC. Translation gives CSAYGTAWSEQFF.

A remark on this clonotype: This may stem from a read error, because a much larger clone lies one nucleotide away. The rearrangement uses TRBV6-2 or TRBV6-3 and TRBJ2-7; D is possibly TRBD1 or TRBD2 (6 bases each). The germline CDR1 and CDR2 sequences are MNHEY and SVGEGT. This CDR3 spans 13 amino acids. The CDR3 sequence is CASSVADSYEQHF. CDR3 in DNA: TGTGCCAGTTCAGTAGCGGACAGCTACGAGCAGCACTTC.

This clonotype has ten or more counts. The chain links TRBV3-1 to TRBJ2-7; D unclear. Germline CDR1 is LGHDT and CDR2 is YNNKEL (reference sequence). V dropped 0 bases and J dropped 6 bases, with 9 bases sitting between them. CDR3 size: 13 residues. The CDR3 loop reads CASSQDPPSEQYF. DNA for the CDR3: TGTGCCAGCAGCCAAGACCCCCCTAGCGAGCAGTACTTC.

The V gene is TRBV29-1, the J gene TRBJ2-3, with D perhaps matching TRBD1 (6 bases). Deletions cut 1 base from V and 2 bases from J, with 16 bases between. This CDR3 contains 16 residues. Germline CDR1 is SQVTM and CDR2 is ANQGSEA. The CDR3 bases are TGCAGCGTTGAAGGTTTAGGAGGACAGAACACAGATACGCAGTATTTT. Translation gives CSVEGLGGQNTDTQYF.

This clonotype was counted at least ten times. CDR3 loop: CASSSGQVPTDTQYF. In DNA, the CDR3 is TGTGCCAGCAGCTCCGGACAGGTTCCCACAGATACGCAGTATTTT. This rearrangement joins TRBV11-3 to TRBJ2-3; 7 bases fit TRBD1. CDR1 and CDR2 from the germline V gene are SGHNT and YENEEA. This CDR3 has 15 amino acids. Germline trimming cut 4 bases from V and 2 bases from J; bases unmatched to any gene: 6.

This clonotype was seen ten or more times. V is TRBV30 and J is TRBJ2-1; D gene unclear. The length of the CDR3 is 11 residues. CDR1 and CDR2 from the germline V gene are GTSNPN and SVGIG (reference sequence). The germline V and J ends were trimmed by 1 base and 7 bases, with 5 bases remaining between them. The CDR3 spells CAWSDGNEQFF. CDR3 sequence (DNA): TGTGCCTGGAGTGATGGAAATGAGCAGTTCTTC.

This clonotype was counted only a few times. CDR3 DNA sequence: TGTGCCAGCACCCCGGGAGGGGGATCGGCAGATACGCAGTATTTT. Its protein is CASTPGGGSADTQYF. The rearrangement joins TRBV9 to TRBJ2-3; 8 bases fit TRBD2. Germline CDR1 and CDR2: SGDLS and YYNGEE. V dropped 6 bases and J dropped 4; count of bases not matched to a gene: 10. The CDR3 sequence is 15 residues long.